These 15 T cell receptor beta chains share one sample of origin, sequenced in a study of human T cells and chemical hapten exposure. TCRdb recomputed calls from the RACE reads with MiXCR, one row per CDR3 protein. The sample shows around 130,000 distinct CDR3 sequences, roughly 9% of them seen only once. Noted time point: healthy volunteer bleed at 2 weeks. Researchers extracted total RNA from unfractionated whole blood. The sample consisted of whole blood. These receptors all stem from a male donor in good health. Some clones in this sample may be carry-over from other donors' samples.

In this sample, this clonotype turned up a few times. The J gene is TRBJ2-7, the V gene TRBV4-1; 8 bases align to TRBD2. CDR1 is MGHRA and CDR2 is YSYEKL in the germline V gene. The J segment lost 3 bases and the V segment lost 0 bases, leaving 7 bases of the junction unmatched. The CDR3 has 16 residues. The chain's CDR3 is CASSQDRNSGIYEQYF. The DNA for the CDR3 is TGCGCCAGCAGCCAAGATCGTAATAGCGGGATCTACGAGCAGTACTTC.

Many counts were recorded for this clonotype. The chain links TRBV14 to TRBJ1-1, with TRBD1 matching over 7 bases. CDR1 and CDR2 from the germline V gene are SGHDN and FVKESK. V dropped 1 base and J dropped 1; count of bases not matched to a gene: 6. The CDR3 length is 16 residues. CDR3 residues: CASSQVQGGANTEAFF. In DNA form, the CDR3 reads TGTGCCAGCAGCCAAGTCCAGGGGGGAGCGAACACTGAAGCTTTCTTT.

J is TRBJ1-3 and V is TRBV3-1; TRBD1 matches 9 bases. This CDR3 is built from 18 residues. Germline V gives CDR1 LGHDT, CDR2 YNNKEL (reference sequence). Unmatched junction bases numbered 10, after V lost 4 bases and J lost 0 bases. CDR3 in amino acids: CASSRSPGTGPSGNTIYF. The CDR3 region has the DNA TGTGCCAGCAGCCGCAGTCCCGGGACAGGGCCCTCTGGAAACACCATATATTTT.

In this sample, this clonotype turned up a few times. The chain's CDR3 is CASSWSSGGNEQFF. CDR3 sequence (DNA): TGCGCCAGCAGCTGGTCTAGCGGGGGAAATGAGCAGTTCTTC. This rearrangement joins TRBV5-1 to TRBJ2-1; TRBD2 aligns across 10 bases. The trim removed 3 bases at V and 7 bases at J, leaving 4 bases unmatched. The CDR3 loop spans 14 amino acids. CDR1 is SGHRS, CDR2 YFSETQ, per germline.

The V and J genes are TRBV7-2 and TRBJ2-7; D possibly corresponds to TRBD2 (7 bases). Trimming took off 3 bases at V and 5 bases at J, with 20 bases between the two ends. There are 16 residues in the CDR3. Germline lookup yields CDR1 SGHTA and CDR2 FQGNSA. The CDR3 is CASSLWGGAAGHEQYF. The CDR3 nucleotides read TGTGCCAGCAGCTTGTGGGGGGGGGCAGCCGGACACGAGCAGTACTTC.

In this sample, this clonotype turned up a few times. The V gene is TRBV10-3, the J gene TRBJ1-3; possibly TRBD1 for D (6 bases). The CDR3 length is 14 residues. Trimming pared 8 bases from V and 1 base from J, leaving 12 bases between. Germline V lookup: CDR1 ENHRY, CDR2 SYGVKD. The CDR3 is CAIAGVVSGNTIYF. As DNA, the CDR3 is TGTGCCATCGCAGGGGTAGTTTCTGGAAACACCATATATTTT.

This clonotype has a handful of counts. CDR3 sequence reads: CSATPKTSINEQFF. CDR3 sequence (DNA): TGCAGTGCTACACCTAAGACTAGTATCAATGAGCAGTTCTTC. This sequence joins TRBV20-1 and TRBJ2-1; perhaps TRBD2 as D (6 bases). Germline values: CDR1 DFQATT, CDR2 SNEGSKA (reference sequence). Trimming pared 4 bases from V and 6 bases from J, leaving 16 bases between. This CDR3 region has 14 residues.

This clonotype was seen only a few times. The rearrangement links TRBV27 to TRBJ1-1; possibly TRBD1 for D (5 bases). The CDR3 spans 15 residues. Germline V gene data show CDR1 as MNHEY and CDR2 as SMNVEV (reference sequence). The V end was cut by 2 bases, the J end by 1 base, with 11 bases between. CDR3 protein: CASSLGGQGNTEAFF. The CDR3 DNA reads as TGTGCCAGCAGTTTAGGAGGGCAGGGGAACACTGAAGCTTTCTTT.

The chain joins TRBV12-3 or TRBV12-4 to TRBJ2-4; 9 nucleotides agree with TRBD2. The CDR3 sequence is 16 residues long. Germline trimming cut 5 bases from V and 2 bases from J; bases unmatched to any gene: 7. The CDR3 here is CASSLSGGLTKNIQYF. The CDR3 coding sequence is TGTGCCAGCAGTCTAAGCGGGGGGCTAACCAAAAACATTCAGTACTTC.

This sequence joins TRBV29-1 and TRBJ1-1; 10 bases match TRBD1. There are 14 residues in the CDR3. The germline V gene encodes CDR1 SQVTM and CDR2 ANQGSEA. The V and J ends lost 7 bases and 4 bases, in that order; junction bases with no gene match: 9. The CDR3 sequence is CSADGQGVSTEAFF. DNA for the CDR3: TGCAGCGCCGACGGACAGGGGGTGAGCACTGAAGCTTTCTTT.

The chain carries TRBV21-1 and TRBJ2-7; TRBD2, the table's D call, was not compared with the DNA. TRBV21-1 is a pseudogene locus. This CDR3 comprises 9 residues. CDR3 amino acids: CASSKAREF. The CDR3 nucleotides read TGTGCCAGCAGCAAAGCAAGGGAGTTC.

This clonotype was detected only a few times. V usage is TRBV15 and J usage is TRBJ2-5; D is perhaps TRBD1 (6 bases). The CDR3 length is 16 residues. Germline CDR1 reads LNHNV; CDR2 reads YYDKDF (reference sequence). With 1 base removed from V and 4 bases from J, the gap between germline ends came to 16 bases. Here the CDR3 reads CATSRAGPQGTETQYF. For the CDR3, the DNA is TGTGCCACCAGCAGAGCAGGCCCTCAGGGGACAGAGACCCAGTACTTC.

This clonotype was seen a few times. V is TRBV3-1 and J is TRBJ2-1; 7 bases line up with TRBD2. The length of the CDR3 is 17 residues. J gave up 0 bases and V 1 base, and 6 bases lay outside the gene matches. Germline V gives CDR1 LGHDT, CDR2 YNNKEL (reference sequence). The CDR3 spells CASSQGTSASSYNEQFF. The CDR3 DNA reads as TGTGCCAGCAGCCAAGGAACTAGCGCAAGCTCCTACAATGAGCAGTTCTTC.

V gene TRBV5-1 combines with J gene TRBJ2-7; D not resolved. The CDR3 spans 13 residues. The V end was cut by 1 base, the J end by 0 bases, with 5 bases between. The germline V gene has CDR1 SGHRS and CDR2 YFSETQ. The CDR3 sequence is CASSLSSSYEQYF. In DNA, the CDR3 is TGCGCCAGCAGCTTGTCAAGCTCCTACGAGCAGTACTTC. Complete variable domain (other parts from reference TRBV5-1 and TRBJ2-7): KAGVTQTPRYLIKTRGQQVTLSCSPISGHRSVSWYQQTPGQGLQFLFEYFSETQRNKGNFPGRFSGRQFSNSRSEMNVSTLELGDSALYLCASSLSSSYEQYFGPGTRLTVT.

The chain carries TRBV6-2 or TRBV6-3 and TRBJ2-3; 9 bases agree with TRBD2. Losses at the gene ends were 6 bases for V and 10 bases for J; bases not matched to a gene: 5. The CDR3 covers 12 residues. Germline loops: CDR1 MNHEY, CDR2 SVGEGT. The CDR3: CASRPSGASQYF. The DNA for the CDR3 is TGTGCCAGCAGGCCTAGCGGGGCTTCGCAGTATTTT.